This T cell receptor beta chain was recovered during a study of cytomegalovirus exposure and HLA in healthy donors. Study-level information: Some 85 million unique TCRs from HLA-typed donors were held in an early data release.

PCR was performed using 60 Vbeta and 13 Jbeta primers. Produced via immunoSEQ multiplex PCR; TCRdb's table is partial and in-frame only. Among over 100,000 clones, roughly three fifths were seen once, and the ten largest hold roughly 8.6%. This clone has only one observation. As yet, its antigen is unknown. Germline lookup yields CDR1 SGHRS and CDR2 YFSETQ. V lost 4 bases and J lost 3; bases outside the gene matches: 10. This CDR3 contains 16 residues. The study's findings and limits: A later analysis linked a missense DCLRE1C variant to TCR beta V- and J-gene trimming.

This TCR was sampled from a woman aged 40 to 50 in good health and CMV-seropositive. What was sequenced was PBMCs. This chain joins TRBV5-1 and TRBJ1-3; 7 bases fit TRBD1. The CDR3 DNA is TGCGCCAGCAGCCGGGAACAGGGGCTAGGTGGAAACACCATATATTTT. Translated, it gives CASSREQGLGGNTIYF.